Below, 26 T cell receptor beta chains from the same sample are listed, as sequenced in a study of blood T cell repertoires in COVID-19. Using immunoSEQ multiplex PCR, the repertoire was profiled, and TCRdb retains in-frame clones only, with some absent. The profile shows tens of thousands of clones, roughly 90% of them singletons. The specimen was peripheral blood. The origin of the receptors is a man older than 75 with acute or convalescent COVID-19.

Concerning this clone: The DNA is omitted, as the CDR3 cannot be located on it reliably, and the CDR3 follows TCRdb's listing. The chain recombines TRBV27 with TRBJ1-2; TRBD1 is taken as the D call from the table, unchecked against the DNA. Germline-derived CDR1 and CDR2 are MNHEY and SMNVEV (reference sequence). 13 amino acids form the CDR3, both terminal residues included. The CDR3 spells CASSSSTGYGYTF.

This chain joins TRBV11-2 and TRBJ2-3; D may be TRBD1 (7 bases). Germline CDR1 is SGHAT and CDR2 is FQNNGV. Trimming shortened V by 3 bases and J by 4 bases, and 14 bases separated the two germline ends. The CDR3 spans 15 residues. In DNA form, the CDR3 reads TGTGCCAGCAGCTTTGCAGGGGGGCAGGCAGATACGCAGTATTTT. The encoded protein is CASSFAGGQADTQYF. Combining the CDR3 with reference TRBV11-2 and TRBJ2-3 gives the whole variable domain EAGVAQSPRYKIIEKRQSVAFWCNPISGHATLYWYQQILGQGPKLLIQFQNNGVVDDSQLPKDRFSAERLKGVDSTLKIQPAKLEDSAVYLCASSFAGGQADTQYFGPGTRLTVL.

The chain employs TRBV15 and TRBJ1-5, with D tentatively TRBD1 (5 bases). Trimming shortened V by 1 base and J by 8 bases, and 15 bases separated the two germline ends. This CDR3 contains 15 residues. CDR1 is LNHNV and CDR2 is YYDKDF in the germline V gene (reference sequence). CDR3 coding DNA: TGTGCCACCAGCAGAGGGGGCCTCCCTGGGGAGCCCCAGCATTTT. This encodes CATSRGGLPGEPQHF.

This chain links TRBV5-1 with TRBJ1-3; 9 bases match TRBD1. The J segment lost 2 bases and the V segment lost 4 bases, leaving 16 bases of the junction unmatched. CDR1 and CDR2 from the germline V gene are SGHRS and YFSETQ. The CDR3 length is 19 residues. CDR3 amino acids: CASSAGQGAGLGPGNTIYF. CDR3 sequence (DNA): TGCGCCAGCAGCGCGGGACAGGGCGCGGGGTTGGGGCCTGGAAACACCATATATTTT.

This clone was counted once. The chain employs TRBV5-1 and TRBJ1-2, with D possibly being TRBD1 (5 bases). CDR1 and CDR2 from the germline V gene are SGHRS and YFSETQ. V was cut by 0 bases and J by 7 bases, with 10 bases left in between. The CDR3 has 13 amino acids. This chain's CDR3 is CASSLVDTPGYTF. CDR3 in DNA: TGCGCCAGCAGCTTGGTGGACACTCCTGGCTACACCTTC. Full variable domain (missing parts from reference TRBV5-1 and TRBJ1-2): KAGVTQTPRYLIKTRGQQVTLSCSPISGHRSVSWYQQTPGQGLQFLFEYFSETQRNKGNFPGRFSGRQFSNSRSEMNVSTLELGDSALYLCASSLVDTPGYTFGSGTRLTVV.

This rearrangement joins TRBV6-2 or TRBV6-3 to TRBJ2-5; TRBD2 matches 10 bases. Losses at the gene ends were 2 bases for V and 5 bases for J; bases not matched to a gene: 5. The CDR3 spans 15 residues. Germline V gene sequence: CDR1 MNHEY, CDR2 SVGEGT. Here the CDR3 DNA reads TGTGCCAGCAGTTACGCAGCGGGGGGGTGGGAGACCCAGTACTTC. It codes for CASSYAAGGWETQYF.

The chain recombines TRBV5-1 with TRBJ1-5, with 7 positions matching TRBD1. The CDR3 loop spans 14 amino acids. Unmatched junction bases numbered 6, after V lost 3 bases and J lost 6 bases. Looked up from germline, CDR1 is SGHRS and CDR2 is YFSETQ. Here the CDR3 reads CASSSDREPQPQHF. The CDR3 coding sequence is TGCGCCAGCAGCTCCGACAGGGAACCTCAGCCCCAGCATTTT.

The gene calls are TRBV11-2 and TRBJ2-5, with D possibly matching TRBD1 (6 bases). The CDR3 loop spans 15 amino acids. From germline, CDR1 is SGHAT and CDR2 FQNNGV. V lost 5 bases to trimming and J lost 3 bases, with 16 bases between them. The CDR3 loop reads CASSVQGLTEETQYF. CDR3 nucleotides: TGTGCCAGCAGCGTTCAGGGGCTTACCGAAGAGACCCAGTACTTC.

The rearrangement uses TRBV24-1 and TRBJ2-1, with 9 bases lining up with TRBD2. From germline, CDR1 is KGHDR and CDR2 SFDVKD. The CDR3 sequence is 18 residues long. V lost 5 bases, J lost 0 bases, and 10 bases stayed unmatched. The CDR3: CATSAPWGGGVSYNEQFF. CDR3 nucleotide sequence: TGTGCCACCAGTGCACCCTGGGGCGGGGGGGTCTCCTACAATGAGCAGTTCTTC.

This clone has a handful of counts. The V gene is TRBV10-3, the J gene TRBJ1-1, with 10 bases matching TRBD1. V dropped 5 bases and J dropped 5; count of bases not matched to a gene: 8. The CDR3 spans 15 residues. The germline V gene encodes CDR1 ENHRY and CDR2 SYGVKD. The chain's CDR3 is CAISKTGTGETEAFF. The CDR3 DNA reads as TGTGCCATCAGTAAAACCGGGACAGGGGAAACTGAAGCTTTCTTT.

This clone was seen only once. The chain recombines TRBV27 with TRBJ1-6; D possibly corresponds to TRBD1 (6 bases). Germline V gene sequence: CDR1 MNHEY, CDR2 SMNVEV (reference sequence). CDR3 size: 19 residues. Trimming stripped 0 bases from V and 7 bases from J, with 22 bases between. The CDR3 spells CASSLSMGAGGAGNSPLHF. Here the CDR3 DNA reads TGTGCCAGCAGTTTATCGATGGGGGCGGGGGGCGCTGGGAATTCACCCCTCCACTTT.

The table lists this clone with a count of one. The rearrangement links TRBV5-1 to TRBJ2-7; the match to TRBD1 covers 9 bases. In germline, CDR1 is SGHRS, CDR2 YFSETQ. V dropped 4 bases and J dropped 0; count of bases not matched to a gene: 2. The length of the CDR3 is 14 residues. CDR3: CASSKTGGSYEQYF. The CDR3 bases are TGCGCCAGCAGCAAGACAGGGGGCTCCTACGAGCAGTACTTC.

The chain carries TRBV28 and TRBJ1-5, with D hard to call. V lost 7 bases and J lost 0, with 13 bases in between. Germline V gene data show CDR1 as MDHEN and CDR2 as SYDVKM. The CDR3 spans 15 residues. The CDR3 nucleotides read TGTGCCAGCACCTCAGTTCGGGATAGCAATCAGCCCCAGCATTTT. This translates into CASTSVRDSNQPQHF. Drawing the rest from reference TRBV28 and TRBJ1-5, the complete variable domain is DVKVTQSSRYLVKRTGEKVFLECVQDMDHENMFWYRQDPGLGLRLIYFSYDVKMKEKGDIPEGYSVSREKKERFSLILESASTNQTSMYLCASTSVRDSNQPQHFGDGTRLSIL.

The chain couples TRBV29-1 to TRBJ1-1, with TRBD1 as a possible D gene (6 bases). Trimming removed 5 bases at V and 1 base at J, with 8 bases between. Per germline, CDR1 SQVTM and CDR2 ANQGSEA. CDR3 length: 12 residues. The DNA for the CDR3 is TGCAGCGTTAGGGGACAGAACACTGAAGCTTTCTTT. This gives the protein CSVRGQNTEAFF. Based on the CDR3 plus reference TRBV29-1 and TRBJ1-1, the full variable domain is SAVISQKPSRDICQRGTSLTIQCQVDSQVTMMFWYRQQPGQSLTLIATANQGSEATYESGFVIDKFPISRPNLTFSTLTVSNMSPEDSSIYLCSVRGQNTEAFFGQGTRLTVV.

The DNA of the CDR3 is TGTGCCAGCAGGGAGGTTTCAGATACGCAGTATTTT. Translating it yields CASREVSDTQYF. The chain combines TRBV6-5 with TRBJ2-3; the D gene is possibly TRBD2 (5 bases). Deletions cut 6 bases from V and 4 bases from J, with 8 bases between. Per germline, CDR1 MNHEY and CDR2 SVGAGI. CDR3 length: 12 amino acids.

This rearrangement joins TRBV10-2 to TRBJ2-3; TRBD2 matches 9 bases. CDR3 length equals 15 residues. CDR1 is WSHSY, CDR2 SAAADI, per germline. V lost 6 bases, J lost 1 base, and 5 bases stayed unmatched. CDR3 nucleotide sequence: TGCGCCAGCAGGAGGTGGACTAGCGGCACAGATACGCAGTATTTT. Its protein is CASRRWTSGTDTQYF.

In nucleotides, the CDR3 is TGTGCCAGCAGCTTAGGACTCTTCATGAACACTGAAGCTTTCTTT. It is translated as CASSLGLFMNTEAFF. V gene TRBV7-9 combines with J gene TRBJ1-1; D gene ambiguous. CDR1 and CDR2 from the germline V gene are SEHNR and FQNEAQ (reference sequence). V was clipped by 1 base and J by 0 bases, with 9 bases between them. The CDR3 extends over 15 amino acids.

Details on this clone: The junction and the germline gene differ at one end; a read error may be behind it. This chain uses TRBV14 with TRBJ2-7, with TRBD1 as a possible D gene (5 bases). This CDR3 is built from 13 residues. Looked up from germline, CDR1 is SGHDN and CDR2 is FVKESK. CDR3 region: CASSQDPTGASIF. As DNA, the CDR3 is TGTGCCAGCAGCCAAGATCCAACTGGGGCTTCGATCTTC.

V is TRBV2 and J is TRBJ2-5; 8 bases are a match to TRBD2. The junction had 8 bases not matched to a gene; V was cut back by 2 bases and J by 6 bases. Germline V lookup: CDR1 SNHLY, CDR2 FYNNEI. The CDR3 loop spans 15 amino acids. The CDR3 sequence is CASSELAGSSQTQYF. DNA for the CDR3: TGTGCCAGCAGTGAATTAGCGGGGAGTTCGCAGACCCAGTACTTC.

The chain's CDR3 is CASSLNPLLANNEQFF. Here the CDR3 DNA reads TGTGCCAGCAGCTTAAATCCCCTTCTAGCAAACAATGAGCAGTTCTTC. This sequence joins TRBV7-3 and TRBJ2-1, with D possibly TRBD2 on 5 matching bases. This CDR3 contains 16 residues. The V end lost 1 base, the J end lost 5 bases, and 15 bases lay between the germline ends. The V gene's germline CDR1 is SGHTA and CDR2 FQGTGA.

The chain links TRBV7-2 to TRBJ2-2, with 7 bases fitting TRBD2. Germline values: CDR1 SGHTA, CDR2 FQGNSA. This CDR3 has 16 amino acids. V was clipped by 5 bases and J by 2 bases; unmatched bases: 8. The CDR3 DNA is TGTGCCAGCAGCCCTTTGGGGGGGTTAAACACCGGGGAGCTGTTTTTT. This sequence encodes CASSPLGGLNTGELFF.

This clone has more than one count but fewer than ten. CDR3 DNA sequence: TGTGCCAGCAGCTCGCGCTTTGAGGGGGGGTATGAGCAGTTCTTC. Translation: CASSSRFEGGYEQFF. This sequence joins TRBV9 and TRBJ2-1; a weak D match, TRBD2 (7 bases). Trimming cost V 4 bases and J 8 bases, with 19 bases left between them. Germline V gene lookup returns CDR1 SGDLS and CDR2 YYNGEE. CDR3 length: 15 amino acids.

The chain couples TRBV30 to TRBJ1-1, with 8 positions matching TRBD1. There are 13 residues in the CDR3. CDR1 is GTSNPN, CDR2 SVGIG, per germline (reference sequence). Germline trimming cut 3 bases from V and 10 bases from J; bases unmatched to any gene: 10. DNA for the CDR3: TGTGCCTGGAGAATCCGGGACAGGAGAGGAGCTTTCTTT. It codes for CAWRIRDRRGAFF.

This clone appeared a single time. V gene TRBV6-5 combines with J gene TRBJ2-3, with a weak D call TRBD1 (7 bases). In germline, CDR1 is MNHEY, CDR2 SVGAGI. CDR3 size: 14 residues. Between the trimmed V and J ends, which lost 4 bases and 4 bases, there was a span of 12 bases. The CDR3 reads CASSSQGGADTQYF. Written as DNA, the CDR3 is TGTGCCAGCAGTTCGCAGGGGGGAGCAGATACGCAGTATTTT.

This clone was seen a single time. V is TRBV28 and J is TRBJ2-5; TRBD1 matches 8 bases. The CDR3 covers 13 residues. Germline CDR1 and CDR2: MDHEN and SYDVKM. The junction had 8 bases not matched to a gene; V was cut back by 9 bases and J by 5 bases. The CDR3 bases are TGTGCCAGTAGCAGGGGGCTATGGGAGACCCAGTACTTC. This gives the protein CASSRGLWETQYF.

V is TRBV19 and J is TRBJ1-2; TRBD1 agrees at 7 bases. With 5 bases clipped from V and 7 bases from J, the junction kept 7 bases outside the gene matches. The CDR3 length is 13 residues. Per the germline V gene, CDR1 is LNHDA and CDR2 is SQIVND (reference sequence). For the CDR3, the DNA is TGTGCCAGTAGTTCCGCTGACAGGGTTGGCTACACCTTC. Translation: CASSSADRVGYTF.